The sequence of this T cell receptor beta chain was determined in a study of control samples from healthy donors and cancer patients. Libraries were prepared by immunoSEQ multiplex PCR; TCRdb keeps only in-frame clonotypes and omits some of them. Of fewer than 200,000 clones in the sample, 90% to 95% were seen once. Germline CDR1 reads ENHRY; CDR2 reads SYGVKD. The CDR3 covers 16 residues. The V gene end was trimmed by 6 bases and the J gene end by 2 bases; junction bases not matched to a gene: 9. The sample was PBMCs. The clonotype was recovered from a man in his 60s with colorectal cancer. The chain links TRBV10-3 to TRBJ2-3; 9 nucleotides line up with TRBD2. CDR3 sequence (DNA): TGTGCCATCAGAGGGCTAGCGGGGAACGACACAGATACGCAGTATTTT. Translated, it gives CAIRGLAGNDTDTQYF.